Reported below is one T cell receptor (beta chain). This sample was taken from a study of blood T cell repertoires in COVID-19. Looking at the study overall: Sample material is recorded as cDNA or gDNA derived from T cells, B-cell-depleted T cells, or PBMCs.

Recruits, aged about 18 to 89 years, lived in 24 US areas. The germline CDR1 and CDR2 sequences are SGHDN and FVKESK. CDR3 length: 14 residues. The germline V and J ends were trimmed by 3 bases and 4 bases, with 7 bases remaining between them. Under the authors' procedure: Nucleated cell number was recorded as an estimate derived from reference gene primer amplification. Repertoires were generated with immunoSEQ multiplex PCR, while TCRdb's copy carries only in-frame clones and drops some. The D gene and trimming were derived from the DNA, and the V and J assignments and clone size from that table. The repertoire holds 150,000 to 200,000 clones, with about 80% as singletons.

Sequencing used PBMCs or T cells enriched from blood (not recorded which). This clonotype originated in a woman aged 60-70 years with acute COVID-19. The chain recombines TRBV14 with TRBJ1-6; the D is unclear. The CDR3 DNA sequence: TGTGCCAGCAGCCAGGTGGCATATAATTCACCCCTCCACTTT. Protein product: CASSQVAYNSPLHF.